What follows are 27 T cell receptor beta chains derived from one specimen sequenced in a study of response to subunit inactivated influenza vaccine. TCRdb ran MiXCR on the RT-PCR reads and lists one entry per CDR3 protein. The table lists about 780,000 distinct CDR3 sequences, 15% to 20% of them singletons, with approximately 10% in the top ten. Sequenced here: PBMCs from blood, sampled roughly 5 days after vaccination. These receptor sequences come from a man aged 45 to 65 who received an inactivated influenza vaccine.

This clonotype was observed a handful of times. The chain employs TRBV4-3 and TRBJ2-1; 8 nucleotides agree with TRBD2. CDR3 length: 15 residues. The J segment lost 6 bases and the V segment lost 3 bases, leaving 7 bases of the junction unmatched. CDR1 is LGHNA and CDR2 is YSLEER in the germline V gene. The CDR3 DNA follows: TGCGCCAGCAGCCATGGGACTAGTTTTCCCAATGAGCAGTTCTTC. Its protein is CASSHGTSFPNEQFF.

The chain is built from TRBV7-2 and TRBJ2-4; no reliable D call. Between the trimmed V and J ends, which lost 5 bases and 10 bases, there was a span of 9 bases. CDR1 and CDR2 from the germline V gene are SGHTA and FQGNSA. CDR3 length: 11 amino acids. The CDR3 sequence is CASSTGLIQYF. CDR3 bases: TGTGCCAGCAGCACCGGCCTTATTCAGTACTTC.

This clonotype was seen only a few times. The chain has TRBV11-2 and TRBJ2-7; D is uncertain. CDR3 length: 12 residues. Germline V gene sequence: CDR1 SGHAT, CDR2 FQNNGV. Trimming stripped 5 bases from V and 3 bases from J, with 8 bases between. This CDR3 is CASSPLDYEQYF. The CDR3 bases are TGTGCCAGCAGCCCCCTCGACTACGAGCAGTACTTC.

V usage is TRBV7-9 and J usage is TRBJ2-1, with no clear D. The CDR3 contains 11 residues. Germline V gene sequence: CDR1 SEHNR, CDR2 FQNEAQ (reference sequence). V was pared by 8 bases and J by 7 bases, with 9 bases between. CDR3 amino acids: CASCPGNEQFF. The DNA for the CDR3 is TGTGCCAGCTGCCCGGGTAATGAGCAGTTCTTC. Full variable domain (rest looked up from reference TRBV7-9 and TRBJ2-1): DTGVSQNPRHKITKRGQNVTFRCDPISEHNRLYWYRQTLGQGPEFLTYFQNEAQLEKSRLLSDRFSAERPKGSFSTLEIQRTEQGDSAMYLCASCPGNEQFFGPGTRLTVL.

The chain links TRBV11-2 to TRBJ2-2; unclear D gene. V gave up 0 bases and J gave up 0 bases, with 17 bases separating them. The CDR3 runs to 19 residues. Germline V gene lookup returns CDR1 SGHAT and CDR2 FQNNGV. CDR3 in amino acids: CASSLDSIRSFANTGELFF. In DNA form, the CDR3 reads TGTGCCAGCAGCTTAGACTCCATACGGTCGTTCGCGAACACCGGGGAGCTGTTTTTT.

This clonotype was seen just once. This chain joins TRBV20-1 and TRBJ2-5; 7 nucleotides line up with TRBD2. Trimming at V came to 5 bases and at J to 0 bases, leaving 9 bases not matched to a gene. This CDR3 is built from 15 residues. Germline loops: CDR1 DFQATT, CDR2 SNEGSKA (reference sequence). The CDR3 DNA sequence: TGCAGTGCTGTCATACTGCGGGGGAACCAAGAGACCCAGTACTTC. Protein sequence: CSAVILRGNQETQYF.

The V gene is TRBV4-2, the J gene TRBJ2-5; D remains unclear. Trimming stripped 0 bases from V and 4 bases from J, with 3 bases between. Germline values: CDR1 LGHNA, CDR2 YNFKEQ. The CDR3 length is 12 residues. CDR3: CASSQERETQYF. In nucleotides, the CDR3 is TGTGCCAGCAGCCAAGAAAGAGAGACCCAGTACTTC.

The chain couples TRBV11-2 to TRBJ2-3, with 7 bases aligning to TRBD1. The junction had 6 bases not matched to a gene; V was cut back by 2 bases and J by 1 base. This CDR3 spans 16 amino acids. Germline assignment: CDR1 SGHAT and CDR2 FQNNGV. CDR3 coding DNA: TGTGCCAGCAGCTTAATACAGGGGTTTGGCACAGATACGCAGTATTTT. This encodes CASSLIQGFGTDTQYF.

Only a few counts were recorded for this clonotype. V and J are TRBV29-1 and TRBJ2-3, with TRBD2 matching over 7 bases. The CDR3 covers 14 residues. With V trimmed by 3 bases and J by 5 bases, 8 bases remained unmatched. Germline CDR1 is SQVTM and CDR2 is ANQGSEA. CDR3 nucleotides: TGCAGCGTTGAGGGTTCGGCTAGCGGAGATACGCAGTATTTT. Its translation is CSVEGSASGDTQYF.

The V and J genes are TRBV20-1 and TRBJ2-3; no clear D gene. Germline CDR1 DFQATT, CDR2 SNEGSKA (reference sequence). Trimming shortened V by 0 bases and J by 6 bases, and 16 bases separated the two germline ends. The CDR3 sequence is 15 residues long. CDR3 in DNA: TGCAGTGCTAGAGATCAGGCTAGATCTTTGGATACGCAGTATTTT. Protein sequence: CSARDQARSLDTQYF.

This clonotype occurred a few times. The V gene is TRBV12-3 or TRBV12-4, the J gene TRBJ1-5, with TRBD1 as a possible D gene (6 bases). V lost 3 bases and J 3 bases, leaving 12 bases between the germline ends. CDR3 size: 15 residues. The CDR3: CASSLGGGVNQPQHF. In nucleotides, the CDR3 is TGTGCCAGCAGTTTGGGAGGGGGTGTCAATCAGCCCCAGCATTTT.

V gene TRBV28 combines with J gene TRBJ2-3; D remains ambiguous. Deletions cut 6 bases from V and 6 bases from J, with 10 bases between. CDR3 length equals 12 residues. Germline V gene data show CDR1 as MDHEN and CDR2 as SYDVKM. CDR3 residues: CASRNVGDTQYF. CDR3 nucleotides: TGTGCCAGCAGAAACGTAGGGGATACGCAGTATTTT.

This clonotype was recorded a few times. The CDR3 bases are TGCGCCAGCAGCTTGGGTTCTGCGGGAAGGGGCACAGATACGCAGTATTTT. It translates to CASSLGSAGRGTDTQYF. The gene calls are TRBV5-1 and TRBJ2-3, with D perhaps matching TRBD2 (6 bases). V was shortened by 0 bases and J by 1 base, with 15 bases between the two germline ends. The CDR3 has 17 amino acids. Germline loops: CDR1 SGHRS, CDR2 YFSETQ.

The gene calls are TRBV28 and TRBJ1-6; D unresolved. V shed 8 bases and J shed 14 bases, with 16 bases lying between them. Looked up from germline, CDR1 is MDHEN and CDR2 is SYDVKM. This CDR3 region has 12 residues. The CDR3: CASFGLLGSLHF. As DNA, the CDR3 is TGTGCCAGCTTTGGGCTCTTGGGGTCCCTCCACTTT.

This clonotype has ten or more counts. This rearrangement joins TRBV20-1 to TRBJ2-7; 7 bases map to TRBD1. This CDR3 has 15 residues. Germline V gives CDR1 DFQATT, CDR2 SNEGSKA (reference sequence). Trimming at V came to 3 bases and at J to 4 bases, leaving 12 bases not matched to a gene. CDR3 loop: CSARTLRTGLYEQYF. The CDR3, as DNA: TGCAGTGCTAGGACCCTGAGGACAGGACTTTACGAGCAGTACTTC.

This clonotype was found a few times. CDR3 region: CSARRGLDGVAGGITSTDTQYF. The CDR3 DNA follows: TGCAGTGCTAGAAGGGGACTCGACGGTGTGGCCGGGGGTATCACTAGCACAGATACGCAGTATTTT. The V and J genes are TRBV20-1 and TRBJ2-3; D might be TRBD2 (6 bases). The length of the CDR3 is 22 residues. V dropped 2 bases and J dropped 0 bases, with 33 bases sitting between them. Germline V gene lookup returns CDR1 DFQATT and CDR2 SNEGSKA (reference sequence).

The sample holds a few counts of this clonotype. The CDR3 here is CASSVSGGVNEQFF. CDR3 nucleotides: TGTGCCAGCAGTGTGTCGGGAGGGGTCAATGAGCAGTTCTTC. This sequence joins TRBV6-1 and TRBJ2-1; 8 bases line up with TRBD2. CDR1 is MNHNS and CDR2 is SASEGT in the germline V gene. The V and J ends lost 4 bases and 6 bases, in that order; junction bases with no gene match: 5. This CDR3 has 14 residues.

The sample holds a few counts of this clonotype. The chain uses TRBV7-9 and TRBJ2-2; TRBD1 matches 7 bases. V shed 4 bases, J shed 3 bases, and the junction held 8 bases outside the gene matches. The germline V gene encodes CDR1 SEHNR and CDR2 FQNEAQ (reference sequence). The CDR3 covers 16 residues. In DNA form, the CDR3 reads TGTGCCAGCAGCTCACCGGGACAGACCTACACCGGGGAGCTGTTTTTT. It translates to CASSSPGQTYTGELFF. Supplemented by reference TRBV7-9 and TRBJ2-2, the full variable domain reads DTGVSQNPRHKITKRGQNVTFRCDPISEHNRLYWYRQTLGQGPEFLTYFQNEAQLEKSRLLSDRFSAERPKGSFSTLEIQRTEQGDSAMYLCASSSPGQTYTGELFFGEGSRLTVL.

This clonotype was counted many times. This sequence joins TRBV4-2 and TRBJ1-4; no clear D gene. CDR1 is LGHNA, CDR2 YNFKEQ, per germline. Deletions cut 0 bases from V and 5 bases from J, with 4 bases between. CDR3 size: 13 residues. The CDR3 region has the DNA TGTGCCAGCAGCCAAGAACTAAATGAAAAACTGTTTTTT. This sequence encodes CASSQELNEKLFF.

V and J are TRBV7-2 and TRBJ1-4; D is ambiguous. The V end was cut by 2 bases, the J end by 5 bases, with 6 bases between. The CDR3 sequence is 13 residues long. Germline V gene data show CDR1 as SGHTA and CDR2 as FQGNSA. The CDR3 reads CASSLRTNEKLFF. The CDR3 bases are TGTGCCAGCAGCTTACGGACGAATGAAAAACTGTTTTTT.

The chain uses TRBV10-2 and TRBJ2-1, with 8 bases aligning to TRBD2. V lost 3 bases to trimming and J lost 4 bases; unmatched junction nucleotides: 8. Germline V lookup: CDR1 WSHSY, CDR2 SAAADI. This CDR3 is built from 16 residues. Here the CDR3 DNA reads TGCGCCAGCAGTGAATCCGGGGGGGCCTTATACAATGAGCAGTTCTTC. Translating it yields CASSESGGALYNEQFF.

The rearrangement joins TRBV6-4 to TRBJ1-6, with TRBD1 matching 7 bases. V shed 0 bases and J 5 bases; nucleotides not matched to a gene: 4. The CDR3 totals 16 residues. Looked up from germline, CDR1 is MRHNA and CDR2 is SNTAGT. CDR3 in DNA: TGTGCCAGCAGTGACTCTCGGCAGGGGGATAATTCACCCCTCCACTTT. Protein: CASSDSRQGDNSPLHF.

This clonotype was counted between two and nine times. This chain's CDR3 is CSANELAGGTDTQYF. CDR3 sequence (DNA): TGCAGTGCAAACGAGCTAGCGGGAGGAACAGATACGCAGTATTTT. J is TRBJ2-3 and V is TRBV20-1; TRBD2 aligns across 11 bases. The V segment lost 6 bases and the J segment 3 bases; nucleotides outside the gene matches: 8. The CDR3 sequence is 15 residues long. CDR1 is DFQATT and CDR2 is SNEGSKA in the germline V gene (reference sequence).

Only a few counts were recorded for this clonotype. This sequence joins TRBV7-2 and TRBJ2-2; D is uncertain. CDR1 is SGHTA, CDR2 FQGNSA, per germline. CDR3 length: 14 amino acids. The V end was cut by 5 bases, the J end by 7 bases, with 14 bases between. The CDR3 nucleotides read TGTGCCAGCAGCATCAGGATTATCGGCGGGGAGCTGTTTTTT. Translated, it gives CASSIRIIGGELFF. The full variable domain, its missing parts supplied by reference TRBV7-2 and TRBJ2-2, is GAGVSQSPSNKVTEKGKDVELRCDPISGHTALYWYRQSLGQGLEFLIYFQGNSAPDKSGLPSDRFSAERTGGSVSTLTIQRTQQEDSAVYLCASSIRIIGGELFFGEGSRLTVL.

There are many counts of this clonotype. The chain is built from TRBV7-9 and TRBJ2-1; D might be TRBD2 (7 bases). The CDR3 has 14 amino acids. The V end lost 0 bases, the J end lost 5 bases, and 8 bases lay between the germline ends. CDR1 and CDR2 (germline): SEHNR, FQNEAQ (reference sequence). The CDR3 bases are TGTGCCAGCAGCTTAGCGGGGGGGCACAATGAGCAGTTCTTC. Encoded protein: CASSLAGGHNEQFF.

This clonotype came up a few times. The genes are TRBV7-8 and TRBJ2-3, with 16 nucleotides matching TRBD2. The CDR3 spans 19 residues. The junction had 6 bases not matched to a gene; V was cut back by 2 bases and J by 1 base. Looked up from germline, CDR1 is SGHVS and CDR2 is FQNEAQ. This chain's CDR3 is CASSLPLGLAGGRTDTQYF. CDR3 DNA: TGTGCCAGCAGCTTACCACTGGGACTAGCGGGAGGGCGCACAGATACGCAGTATTTT.

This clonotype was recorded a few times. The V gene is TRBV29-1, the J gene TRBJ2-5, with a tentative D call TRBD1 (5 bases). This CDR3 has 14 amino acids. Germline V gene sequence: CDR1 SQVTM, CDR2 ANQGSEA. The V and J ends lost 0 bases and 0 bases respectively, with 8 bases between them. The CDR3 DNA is TGCAGCGTTGAAGAGGTGGACAACCAAGAGACCCAGTACTTC. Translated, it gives CSVEEVDNQETQYF.